The rows below give T cell receptor beta chains drawn from one sample of a study of shared clonotypes between healthy human individuals. The protocol was immunoSEQ multiplex PCR, while the TCRdb copy is restricted to in-frame clones and leaves out a portion. The sample shows 950,000 to 1,300,000 clones, roughly 80% of them seen only once. Sequencing was performed on memory CD4+ T cells sorted from blood. These receptors came from a man aged 18 to 29 in good health. Each CDR3 is given with its conserved first and last residue. Fields, in order: D gene, J gene, V gene, clone size, CDR3 DNA, CDR3 protein. D genes are given only for firm matches. The size of a clone is reported for some rows only, either as once, few or many, or as a class for expanded clones.

TRBD1 | TRBJ1-1 | TRBV10-1 | NA | TGCGCCAGCAGTGTTGGGACAGGGGGTAAGAACACTGAAGCTTTCTTT | CASSVGTGGKNTEAFF
NA | TRBJ1-2 | TRBV6-5 | once | TGTGCCAGCACCTCCTCCCGGACAGCCTTCCCTAGCACCTTC | CASTSSRTAFPSTF
TRBD1 | TRBJ1-6 | TRBV5-1 | NA | TGCGCCAGCAACTTTGGACAGGGGGGTTCACCCCTCCACTTT | CASNFGQGGSPLHF
TRBD1 | TRBJ2-7 | TRBV7-6 | NA | TGTGCCAGCAGCCGGACAGGTCCTTACGAGCAGTACTTC | CASSRTGPYEQYF
TRBD2 | TRBJ2-7 | TRBV19 | NA | TGTGCCAGTAGTACGCAACCGGGACTAAGATACTACGAGCAGTACTTC | CASSTQPGLRYYEQYF
NA | TRBJ2-3 | TRBV7-9 | few | TGTGCCAGCAGCTTTAGCGCAGATACGCAGTATTTT | CASSFSADTQYF
NA | TRBJ2-7 | TRBV27 | NA | TGTGCCAGCAGTTTAAGAGGGAGCTACGAGCAGTACTTC | CASSLRGSYEQYF
NA | TRBJ1-3 | TRBV7-2 | NA | TGTGCCAGCAGCTCCGGGTGGGGGTCTGGAAACACCATATATTTT | CASSSGWGSGNTIYF
NA | TRBJ2-7 | TRBV30 | NA | TGTGCCTGGAGTTCCGCCTACGAGCAGTACTTC | CAWSSAYEQYF
NA | TRBJ1-1 | TRBV5-1 | NA | TGCGCCAGCAGCTTGACACAGAACACTGAAGCTTTCTTT | CASSLTQNTEAFF
TRBD1 | TRBJ2-7 | TRBV28 | NA | TGTGCCAGCAAAAGGACAGGTGCCAGCTCCTACGAGCAGTACTTC | CASKRTGASSYEQYF
NA | TRBJ1-3 | TRBV28 | NA | TGTGCCAGCAGTACGGTGACAGCCGGAAACACCATATATTTT | CASSTVTAGNTIYF